This T cell receptor (beta chain) was documented in a study of blood T cell repertoires in COVID-19. Study information: Spain, Italy and the United States supplied samples that represented acute and convalescent COVID-19. T cells, B-cell-depleted T cells, or PBMCs supplied cDNA or gDNA.

Patients of the Seattle cohort, enrolled during active infection, were followed longitudinally. In the authors' methods: Reference gene primers were amplified, and this amplification served to estimate nucleated cell counts. This table comes from immunoSEQ multiplex PCR, and its TCRdb copy is limited to in-frame clones, with some not included. For V, J and clone size, that table is used; D and trimming come from the DNA. The sample includes tens of thousands of clones, around 88% of them seen just once. The CDR3 runs 15 residues. V shed 1 base and J shed 7 bases, with 14 bases lying between them. Germline values: CDR1 SGHTA, CDR2 FQGNSA.

This chain connects TRBV7-2 to TRBJ1-3; D is ambiguous. This clonotype was obtained from an older man with COVID-19, enrolled during active disease. Sequenced: peripheral blood. The CDR3 spells CASSLDRGGPNTIYF. CDR3 DNA: TGTGCCAGCAGCTTAGATCGGGGAGGGCCTAACACCATATATTTT.